Shown below are 5 T cell receptor beta chains from a single sample sequenced in a study of T cell responses to AZD1222 COVID-19 vaccine. Here immunoSEQ multiplex PCR was the method, and the copy in TCRdb shows in-frame clones only, minus some. Among more than 100,000 clones, about 91% were seen once, and the ten largest hold about 1.9%. The specimen comprised peripheral blood, sampled 28 days after the second AZD1222 dose. These receptors all come from an adult who received the AZD1222 COVID-19 vaccine.

V and J are TRBV30 and TRBJ2-6, with D perhaps TRBD2 (6 bases). Trimming removed 4 bases from V and 2 bases from J, with 18 bases in between. The CDR3 spans 17 residues. In germline, CDR1 is GTSNPN, CDR2 SVGIG (reference sequence). The CDR3 spells CAWKLASTSPGANVLTF. The CDR3 bases are TGTGCCTGGAAGCTAGCGTCTACCAGTCCTGGGGCCAACGTCCTGACTTTC.

This chain uses TRBV24-1 with TRBJ1-2; a weak D match, TRBD1 (5 bases). V lost 2 bases and J lost 7, with 16 bases in between. This CDR3 region has 15 residues. Per the germline V gene, CDR1 is KGHDR and CDR2 is SFDVKD. The CDR3 loop reads CATSDSGGNWLGYTF. As DNA, the CDR3 is TGTGCCACCAGTGATTCGGGGGGGAATTGGCTTGGCTACACCTTC.

The gene calls are TRBV7-9 and TRBJ1-1; tentative D call: TRBD1 (5 bases). The CDR3 consists of 15 residues. The germline gives CDR1 SEHNR, CDR2 FQNEAQ (reference sequence). Trimming pared 5 bases from V and 3 bases from J, leaving 16 bases between. This CDR3 is CASSPTGYRYTEAFF. The CDR3 coding sequence is TGTGCCAGCAGCCCTACGGGGTACAGGTACACTGAAGCTTTCTTT.

V and J are TRBV9 and TRBJ2-7, with D uncertain. Germline V gene lookup returns CDR1 SGDLS and CDR2 YYNGEE. V shed 7 bases and J shed 3 bases, with 14 bases lying between them. The CDR3 length is 13 residues. CDR3 coding DNA: TGTGCCAGCGGACCGGGTAGGTTCTACGAGCAGTACTTC. Its translation: CASGPGRFYEQYF.

This chain links TRBV7-2 with TRBJ2-3; no reliable D call. The CDR3 is 16 amino acids. CDR1 is SGHTA, CDR2 FQGNSA, per germline. Deletions cut 2 bases from V and 5 bases from J, with 17 bases between. DNA of the CDR3: TGTGCCAGCAGCTTAATCCTAGGTTCGGTAGGAGATACGCAGTATTTT. It encodes CASSLILGSVGDTQYF.